The clone carrying this TCR beta chain was counted a few times. The antigen is unknown. This sample was included in a study of T cell responses to AZD1222 COVID-19 vaccine. Data came from immunoSEQ multiplex PCR; TCRdb stores just in-frame clones and leaves some out. The sample records 70,000 or so clones, roughly four fifths being singletons. Study-wide results and limits: The donor cohort was predominantly white British with a female majority, and clonal diversity may have been underestimated. AZD1222 recipients seropositive at baseline numbered only five to seven. No day 14 peak samples; only post-peak repertoires were characterized.

The germline gives CDR1 ENHRY, CDR2 SYGVKD. The ends lost 7 bases at V and 5 bases at J; junction bases unmatched: 9. The CDR3 runs to 15 residues. The clonotype was recovered from an adult who received the AZD1222 COVID-19 vaccine. The chain carries TRBV10-3 and TRBJ2-2; the match to TRBD2 covers 8 bases. The source material was peripheral blood, sampled 28 days after the second AZD1222 dose. This chain's CDR3 is CAIKKERGGTGELFF. The CDR3 DNA reads as TGTGCCATCAAGAAGGAACGCGGGGGGACCGGGGAGCTGTTTTTT.